This T cell receptor beta chain was profiled in a study of control samples from healthy donors and cancer patients. Profiled with immunoSEQ multiplex PCR; TCRdb holds only in-frame clones, not every one. The sample has about 190,000 clones; over 80% are singletons. The CDR3 runs 12 residues. Germline V gene data show CDR1 as LNHDA and CDR2 as SQIVND (reference sequence). Trimming took off 10 bases at V and 5 bases at J, with 14 bases between the two ends. This clonotype was obtained from a man in his thirties or forties in good health. The J gene is TRBJ1-1, the V gene TRBV19; D unresolved. The sample was blood. The CDR3 nucleotides read TGTGCCACCAAACCCGGCGGGACTGAAGCTTTCTTT. Translating it yields CATKPGGTEAFF. The variable domain in full, with the rest retrieved from reference TRBV19 and TRBJ1-1, is DGGITQSPKYLFRKEGQNVTLSCEQNLNHDAMYWYRQDPGQGLRLIYYSQIVNDFQKGDIAEGYSVSREKKESFPLTVTSAQKNPTAFYLCATKPGGTEAFFGQGTRLTVV.